Presented here are 16 T cell receptor beta chains from one specimen sequenced in a study of blood T cell repertoires in COVID-19. The table came from immunoSEQ multiplex PCR; TCRdb's copy has only in-frame clones and leaves some out. The data contain 250,000 to 300,000 clones, 81% of them singletons. The sequencing input was peripheral blood. These receptors were taken from a woman aged 60-75 years with active or convalescent COVID-19.

The J gene is TRBJ1-6, the V gene TRBV5-1, with a possible D match to TRBD1 (6 bases). This CDR3 region has 15 residues. The germline V gene has CDR1 SGHRS and CDR2 YFSETQ. V shed 0 bases and J shed 7 bases, with 11 bases lying between them. The CDR3 region is CASSLVGGANSPLHF. The CDR3 coding sequence is TGCGCCAGCAGCTTGGTTGGGGGGGCCAATTCACCCCTCCACTTT. Filled out from reference TRBV5-1 and TRBJ1-6, the complete variable domain reads KAGVTQTPRYLIKTRGQQVTLSCSPISGHRSVSWYQQTPGQGLQFLFEYFSETQRNKGNFPGRFSGRQFSNSRSEMNVSTLELGDSALYLCASSLVGGANSPLHFGNGTRLTVT.

The chain has TRBV9 and TRBJ2-7; 7 bases align to TRBD2. J lost 3 bases, V lost 3 bases, and 12 bases had no gene match. The CDR3 spans 16 residues. Germline V CDR1 and CDR2: SGDLS, YYNGEE. CDR3 in amino acids: CASSARGQGGSYEQYF. The CDR3 bases are TGTGCCAGCAGCGCGAGGGGCCAGGGCGGGAGCTACGAGCAGTACTTC.

This chain joins TRBV28 and TRBJ2-7; TRBD1 agrees at 9 bases. The V and J ends lost 5 bases and 6 bases, in that order; junction bases with no gene match: 8. Per germline, CDR1 MDHEN and CDR2 SYDVKM. The CDR3 loop spans 14 amino acids. The CDR3 nucleotides read TGTGCCAGCAGTCTCACCGGGACAGGGCCCGAGCAGTACTTC. It translates to CASSLTGTGPEQYF. The full variable domain, completed using reference TRBV28 and TRBJ2-7, is DVKVTQSSRYLVKRTGEKVFLECVQDMDHENMFWYRQDPGLGLRLIYFSYDVKMKEKGDIPEGYSVSREKKERFSLILESASTNQTSMYLCASSLTGTGPEQYFGPGTRLTVT.

This chain links TRBV6-2 or TRBV6-3 with TRBJ2-2; TRBD2 matches 8 bases. The V gene's germline CDR1 is MNHEY and CDR2 SVGEGT. The CDR3 covers 17 residues. V trimming: 2 bases; J trimming: 0 bases; junction bases outside the gene matches: 5. The CDR3 sequence: CASSYNKRGTNTGELFF. The CDR3 coding sequence is TGTGCCAGCAGTTACAACAAGCGGGGGACGAACACCGGGGAGCTGTTTTTT.

The chain links TRBV10-3 to TRBJ1-3; no definite D call. CDR1 is ENHRY, CDR2 SYGVKD, per germline. The CDR3 spans 15 residues. Trimming left V 4 bases short and J 0 bases short, with 10 bases between. CDR3 protein: CAISASWASGNTIYF. The CDR3 bases are TGTGCCATCAGTGCATCGTGGGCCTCTGGAAACACCATATATTTT.

The CDR3 reads CASSQAAGMGQPQHF. The CDR3 DNA follows: TGTGCCAGCAGCCAAGCGGCAGGGATGGGTCAGCCCCAGCATTTT. The chain combines TRBV3-1 (or the pseudogene TRBV3-2) with TRBJ1-5; D is perhaps TRBD1 (5 bases). The germline V gene has CDR1 LGHDT and CDR2 YNNKEL (reference sequence). The germline V and J ends were trimmed by 1 base and 6 bases, with 13 bases remaining between them. The CDR3 consists of 15 residues.

The gene calls are TRBV5-1 and TRBJ2-1; TRBD2 matches 13 bases. The V gene end was trimmed by 8 bases and the J gene end by 5 bases; junction bases not matched to a gene: 4. Germline CDR1 and CDR2: SGHRS and YFSETQ. The CDR3 has 14 residues. This CDR3 reads CASQLAGGNNEQFF. Here the CDR3 DNA reads TGCGCCAGTCAACTAGCGGGGGGGAACAATGAGCAGTTCTTC.

In its sample, this clone was seen once. The chain links TRBV5-4 to TRBJ2-3, with D possibly matching TRBD1 (5 bases). The CDR3 runs 15 residues. Trimming left V 3 bases short and J 8 bases short, with 19 bases between. Germline V gives CDR1 SGHNT, CDR2 YYREEE (reference sequence). CDR3 coding DNA: TGTGCCAGCAGCTCTTGGATGGTGACAGTTGGTACGCAGTATTTT. As protein: CASSSWMVTVGTQYF.

The rearrangement links TRBV7-2 to TRBJ2-7; D uncertain. In germline, CDR1 is SGHTA, CDR2 FQGNSA. The CDR3 totals 11 residues. The germline V and J ends were trimmed by 5 bases and 2 bases, with 4 bases remaining between them. The CDR3, as DNA: TGTGCCAGCAGCCGGGCCTACGAGCAGTACTTC. This codes for CASSRAYEQYF.

This chain joins TRBV19 and TRBJ1-2, with D perhaps TRBD1 (6 bases). CDR3 length: 13 residues. V gave up 7 bases and J gave up 0 bases, with 9 bases separating them. The germline gives CDR1 LNHDA, CDR2 SQIVND (reference sequence). CDR3: CASIDRSNYGYTF. In DNA, the CDR3 is TGTGCCAGTATTGACAGGTCTAACTATGGCTACACCTTC.

The chain employs TRBV5-1 and TRBJ2-7; 7 bases agree with TRBD1. In germline, CDR1 is SGHRS, CDR2 YFSETQ. The CDR3 is made up of 17 amino acids. Trimming cost V 1 base and J 2 bases; bases outside gene matches: 12. CDR3 bases: TGCGCCAGCAGCTTGCTACCGGGACAGCCACAAACCTACGAGCAGTACTTC. It specifies CASSLLPGQPQTYEQYF. The whole variable domain, filled in from reference TRBV5-1 and TRBJ2-7, reads KAGVTQTPRYLIKTRGQQVTLSCSPISGHRSVSWYQQTPGQGLQFLFEYFSETQRNKGNFPGRFSGRQFSNSRSEMNVSTLELGDSALYLCASSLLPGQPQTYEQYFGPGTRLTVT.

The J gene is TRBJ1-1, the V gene TRBV18; D is uncertain. The V end lost 5 bases, the J end lost 4 bases, and 14 bases lay between the germline ends. The CDR3 totals 14 residues. The germline gives CDR1 KGHSH, CDR2 LQKENI. The CDR3 loop is CASSSLAGPTEAFF. Here the CDR3 DNA reads TGTGCCAGCTCAAGTTTGGCAGGCCCCACTGAAGCTTTCTTT.

This clone appeared a few times. The CDR3 sequence: CASSLSGGPYNEQFF. For the CDR3, the DNA is TGTGCCAGCAGCCTAAGCGGGGGACCCTACAATGAGCAGTTCTTC. The chain joins TRBV7-9 to TRBJ2-1, with 8 bases identical to TRBD2. Germline V lookup: CDR1 SEHNR, CDR2 FQNEAQ (reference sequence). CDR3 length: 15 residues. With 5 bases clipped from V and 2 bases from J, the junction kept 5 bases outside the gene matches. The full variable domain, its missing parts supplied by reference TRBV7-9 and TRBJ2-1, is DTGVSQNPRHKITKRGQNVTFRCDPISEHNRLYWYRQTLGQGPEFLTYFQNEAQLEKSRLLSDRFSAERPKGSFSTLEIQRTEQGDSAMYLCASSLSGGPYNEQFFGPGTRLTVL.

The chain combines TRBV4-2 with TRBJ1-5, with 7 nucleotides matching TRBD1. V shed 4 bases and J 3 bases; nucleotides not matched to a gene: 6. CDR3 length: 15 amino acids. Germline V CDR1 and CDR2: LGHNA, YNFKEQ. In DNA form, the CDR3 reads TGTGCCAGCAGCCCCTGGGACAGTTACAATCAGCCCCAGCATTTT. As protein: CASSPWDSYNQPQHF.

The chain has TRBV6-5 and TRBJ1-1; 9 bases are shared with TRBD1. CDR3 length: 15 amino acids. Germline loops: CDR1 MNHEY, CDR2 SVGAGI. Trimming removed 5 bases from V and 3 bases from J; junction bases left unmatched: 7. For the CDR3, the DNA is TGTGCCAGCAGTACGTCCGGGACAGGGTACACTGAAGCTTTCTTT. Protein sequence: CASSTSGTGYTEAFF.

This chain joins TRBV7-2 and TRBJ2-3; D is possibly TRBD1 (5 bases). Trimming took off 4 bases at V and 1 base at J, with 15 bases between the two ends. Germline loops: CDR1 SGHTA, CDR2 FQGNSA. This CDR3 has 16 amino acids. CDR3 nucleotides: TGTGCCAGCAGCTCACCCCGGCAGGGTGGCACAGATACGCAGTATTTT. Encoded protein: CASSSPRQGGTDTQYF.